By share, the clone carrying this T cell receptor beta chain counts as medium-sized. This sample stems from a study of prognosis after radiotherapy for stage I lung cancer. The wider study: Aged about 53 to 85 years, with a median of roughly 70 years, the patients were 10 to 15 men and about six women. In a few patients, distant metastases developed after radiotherapy (median approximately 7 months), whereas roughly 16 patients showed no significant progression.

The V end lost 3 bases, the J end lost 1 base, and 13 bases lay between the germline ends. The CDR3 has 15 residues. Germline assignment: CDR1 SGHAT and CDR2 FQNNGV. Genomic DNA yielded TCR beta CDR3, amplified by two-round multiplex PCR. Primers (each specific to one TRBV or TRBJ gene) were used in first-round PCR. During the second PCR round, universal primers were used. TCRdb passed the multiplex PCR reads through MiXCR, listing each CDR3 protein once. Of about 16,000 distinct CDR3 sequences detected, around 30% appear once; the ten largest clones hold more than 20%. A volume of about 5.5 milliliters of peripheral blood was collected by draw at each of two time points.

This receptor was taken from a donor over 45 with non-small cell lung cancer. This chain uses TRBV11-2 with TRBJ2-7; possibly TRBD1 for D (6 bases). The sequences come from PBMCs, collected before or after stereotactic body radiation therapy (not recorded which). Written as DNA, the CDR3 is TGTGCCAGCAGCTTTTTACAGGGCCCGTCCTACGAGCAGTACTTC. Translated: CASSFLQGPSYEQYF. Full variable domain (rest looked up from reference TRBV11-2 and TRBJ2-7): EAGVAQSPRYKIIEKRQSVAFWCNPISGHATLYWYQQILGQGPKLLIQFQNNGVVDDSQLPKDRFSAERLKGVDSTLKIQPAKLEDSAVYLCASSFLQGPSYEQYFGPGTRLTVT.